This TCR beta chain stems from a study of T cell responses to AZD1222 COVID-19 vaccine. General observations from the study: The donors showed a predominance of white British ancestry and of females, with possible underestimation of clonal diversity. After two AZD1222 doses, spike-specific TCR breadth and depth rose versus day 0.

With respect to this clone: Its cognate antigen is unknown.

Trimming stripped 7 bases from V and 6 bases from J, with 6 bases between. Germline CDR1 and CDR2: LGHNA and YNFKEQ. The CDR3 runs 11 residues. The table came from immunoSEQ multiplex PCR; TCRdb's copy has only in-frame clones and leaves some out. The sample lists 65,000 to 75,000 clones, around 84% occurring once. The J gene is TRBJ2-2, the V gene TRBV4-2; no definite D call. Specimen: peripheral blood, collected on day 0 of AZD1222 vaccination. The receptor was derived from an adult in good health. The CDR3 nucleotides read TGTGCCAGCATAGGGCCCGGGGAGCTGTTTTTT. It yields the protein CASIGPGELFF.